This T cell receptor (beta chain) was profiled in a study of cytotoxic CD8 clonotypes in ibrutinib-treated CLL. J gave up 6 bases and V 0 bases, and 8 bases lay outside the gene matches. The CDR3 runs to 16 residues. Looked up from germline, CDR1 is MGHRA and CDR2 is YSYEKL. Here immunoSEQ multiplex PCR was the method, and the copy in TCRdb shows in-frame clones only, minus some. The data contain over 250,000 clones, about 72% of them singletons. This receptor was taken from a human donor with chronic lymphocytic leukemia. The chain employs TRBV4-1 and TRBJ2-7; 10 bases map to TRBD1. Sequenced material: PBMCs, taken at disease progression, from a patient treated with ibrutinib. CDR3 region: CASSQDWRDRGREQYF. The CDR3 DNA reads TGCGCCAGCAGCCAAGATTGGCGGGACAGGGGTCGCGAGCAGTACTTC.